These T cell receptor beta chains were read from a single sample in a study of a mutant IDH1 vaccine in newly diagnosed glioma. No antigen is known for these receptors. Generated by immunoSEQ multiplex PCR, the TCRdb table keeps only in-frame clones and is missing some. In the table there are about 28,000 clones, roughly nine tenths of which are singletons. The specimen was PBMCs, collected from a glioma patient whose treatment included an IDH1 peptide vaccine. The receptors derive from a young man with glioma. The CDR3 runs from the conserved cysteine through the conserved F or W. D genes are given only for firm matches. Expanded clones are given a class, and other clones once, few, many or no size at all.

CDR3 DNA: TGTGCCAGCAGCTTAGAGTGGGGGACCGGGGAGCTGTTTTTT
CDR3 protein: CASSLEWGTGELFF
J gene: TRBJ2-2
clone size: NA
D gene: NA
V gene: TRBV7-2

CDR3 DNA: TGCAGCGTTGGACAGTTGAACACTGAAGCTTTCTTT
CDR3 protein: CSVGQLNTEAFF
J gene: TRBJ1-1
clone size: NA
D gene: NA
V gene: TRBV29-1

CDR3 DNA: TGTGCCAGCTCACCAGATGCAGTCCGCTATGGCTACACCTTC
CDR3 protein: CASSPDAVRYGYTF
J gene: TRBJ1-2
clone size: NA
D gene: NA
V gene: TRBV18

CDR3 DNA: TGTGCCAGCAGCTTAGCGGTAACGGAATACACTGAAGCTTTCTTT
CDR3 protein: CASSLAVTEYTEAFF
J gene: TRBJ1-1
clone size: NA
D gene: NA
V gene: TRBV7-9

CDR3 DNA: TGTGCCAGCTCACCCGATGTAGGAGAGACCCAGTACTTC
CDR3 protein: CASSPDVGETQYF
J gene: TRBJ2-5
clone size: NA
D gene: NA
V gene: TRBV18

CDR3 DNA: TGCGCCAGCAGCCAAGGCGGGAGGGCCGGGACAGATACGCAGTATTTT
CDR3 protein: CASSQGGRAGTDTQYF
J gene: TRBJ2-3
clone size: NA
D gene: TRBD2
V gene: TRBV4-3

CDR3 DNA: TGTGCCAGTAGTCCGGGAGGTCCATCCTACGAGCAGTACTTC
CDR3 protein: CASSPGGPSYEQYF
J gene: TRBJ2-7
clone size: NA
D gene: TRBD2
V gene: TRBV19

CDR3 DNA: TGCGCCAGCAGCTTGGAACAGCGACCCTACGAGCAGTACTTC
CDR3 protein: CASSLEQRPYEQYF
J gene: TRBJ2-7
clone size: NA
D gene: NA
V gene: TRBV5-1

CDR3 DNA: TGTGCCAGCACATTGACCGGGACGGCTAATTCACCCCTCCACTTT
CDR3 protein: CASTLTGTANSPLHF
J gene: TRBJ1-6
clone size: NA
D gene: NA
V gene: TRBV6-5

CDR3 DNA: TGTGCCAGCAGCAACCGGGGCGAGCAGTACTTC
CDR3 protein: CASSNRGEQYF
J gene: TRBJ2-7
clone size: NA
D gene: NA
V gene: TRBV13

CDR3 DNA: TGTGCCAGCAGTTACTCGGGCAGTCTAGCCAAAAACATTCAGTACTTC
CDR3 protein: CASSYSGSLAKNIQYF
J gene: TRBJ2-4
clone size: NA
D gene: NA
V gene: TRBV6-5

CDR3 DNA: TGCAGCCTTAGATCCGTCGCTGGCTACACCTTC
CDR3 protein: CSLRSVAGYTF
J gene: TRBJ1-2
clone size: NA
D gene: NA
V gene: TRBV29-1

CDR3 DNA: TGTGCCAGCAGCTCTGGCCGAGAGGGCGGAAAAGGCAATCAGCCCCAGCATTTT
CDR3 protein: CASSSGREGGKGNQPQHF
J gene: TRBJ1-5
clone size: NA
D gene: NA
V gene: TRBV7-9

CDR3 DNA: TGTGCCAGTAATTTAGTGGGTAGTAGCGGTGGCGGGGAGCTGTTTTTT
CDR3 protein: CASNLVGSSGGGELFF
J gene: TRBJ2-2
clone size: few
D gene: NA
V gene: TRBV19

CDR3 DNA: TGCGCCAGCAGCTTGGATCGGGGTCCGGGGAACACTGAAGCTTTCTTT
CDR3 protein: CASSLDRGPGNTEAFF
J gene: TRBJ1-1
clone size: NA
D gene: NA
V gene: TRBV5-1

CDR3 DNA: TGTGCCTGGGGATCGGGGTATCGAGGGGAGACCCAGTACTTC
CDR3 protein: CAWGSGYRGETQYF
J gene: TRBJ2-5
clone size: NA
D gene: NA
V gene: TRBV30

CDR3 DNA: TGTGCCAGCAGTGAACCGGGACATCCCCTTTATGGCTACACCTTC
CDR3 protein: CASSEPGHPLYGYTF
J gene: TRBJ1-2
clone size: NA
D gene: NA
V gene: TRBV6-1

CDR3 DNA: TGTGCCAGCAGTGAATCGCAAGGGGGCGCGCGAGAAAAACTGTTTTTT
CDR3 protein: CASSESQGGAREKLFF
J gene: TRBJ1-4
clone size: NA
D gene: TRBD1
V gene: TRBV25-1

CDR3 DNA: TGTGCCAGTAGCAGCGTCGGGGTGAACACTGAAGCTTTCTTT
CDR3 protein: CASSSVGVNTEAFF
J gene: TRBJ1-1
clone size: NA
D gene: NA
V gene: TRBV19

CDR3 DNA: TGTGCCAGCAGCCAAGAGGGACTAGCGAAACATACGCAGTATTTT
CDR3 protein: CASSQEGLAKHTQYF
J gene: TRBJ2-3
clone size: NA
D gene: TRBD2
V gene: TRBV4-2

CDR3 DNA: TGCAGCGTTGGCCGGGACCATGGTGGCTACACCTTC
CDR3 protein: CSVGRDHGGYTF
J gene: TRBJ1-2
clone size: NA
D gene: NA
V gene: TRBV29-1

CDR3 DNA: TGCAGCGTCGGGACAGGGTTCTACGAGCAGTACTTC
CDR3 protein: CSVGTGFYEQYF
J gene: TRBJ2-7
clone size: NA
D gene: TRBD1
V gene: TRBV29-1

CDR3 DNA: TGCAGCGTCGCCGTCACCGGGGAGCTGTTTTTT
CDR3 protein: CSVAVTGELFF
J gene: TRBJ2-2
clone size: once
D gene: NA
V gene: TRBV29-1

CDR3 DNA: TGTGCCAGCAGCCAAAGCTTCTCTGGAAACACCATATATTTT
CDR3 protein: CASSQSFSGNTIYF
J gene: TRBJ1-3
clone size: NA
D gene: NA
V gene: TRBV7-9

CDR3 DNA: TGTGCCGCCAAAGGGGACAGGGGGGCTTTCTTT
CDR3 protein: CAAKGDRGAFF
J gene: TRBJ1-1
clone size: NA
D gene: TRBD1
V gene: TRBV19

CDR3 DNA: TGCGCCAGCAGCCAAGATCGACTAGCGGGGTTTAGCACAGATACGCAGTATTTT
CDR3 protein: CASSQDRLAGFSTDTQYF
J gene: TRBJ2-3
clone size: NA
D gene: TRBD2
V gene: TRBV4-3

CDR3 DNA: TGTGCTAGTGGTCGGAATGAGCAGTTCTTC
CDR3 protein: CASGRNEQFF
J gene: TRBJ2-1
clone size: NA
D gene: NA
V gene: TRBV12-5

CDR3 DNA: TGTGCCTGGAGTGTTGCAGGGCCCTATGGCTACACCTTC
CDR3 protein: CAWSVAGPYGYTF
J gene: TRBJ1-2
clone size: NA
D gene: NA
V gene: TRBV30